Below, 9 T cell receptor beta chains from the same sample are listed, as sequenced in a study of cytomegalovirus exposure and HLA in healthy donors. Primers: 60 Vbeta forward and 13 Jbeta reverse. Using immunoSEQ multiplex PCR, the repertoire was profiled, and TCRdb retains in-frame clones only, with some absent. The profile shows more than 150,000 clones, around 78% of them singletons. Sequenced material: PBMCs. These receptors all stem from a man aged 35 to 55 in good health and CMV-seronegative.

This clone was found once. V gene TRBV27 combines with J gene TRBJ2-5, with 9 bases fitting TRBD2. The CDR3 extends over 15 amino acids. V shed 5 bases and J 4 bases; nucleotides not matched to a gene: 8. Germline V lookup: CDR1 MNHEY, CDR2 SMNVEV (reference sequence). The CDR3 sequence is CASSPRLAVGETQYF. The DNA of the CDR3 is TGTGCCAGCAGTCCGCGACTAGCGGTGGGAGAGACCCAGTACTTC.

The chain combines TRBV4-1 with TRBJ1-1, with 7 bases aligning to TRBD1. The CDR3 totals 17 residues. V was pared by 4 bases and J by 1 base, with 12 bases of the junction left unmatched. Germline V CDR1 and CDR2: MGHRA, YSYEKL. DNA for the CDR3: TGCGCCAGCAGCCGTCTAACATTACAGGGGAGGAACACTGAAGCTTTCTTT. Translating it yields CASSRLTLQGRNTEAFF.

The J gene is TRBJ1-1, the V gene TRBV6-1; 8 nucleotides align to TRBD1. V shed 7 bases, J shed 4 bases, and the junction held 8 bases outside the gene matches. The CDR3 runs to 14 residues. Germline assignment: CDR1 MNHNS and CDR2 SASEGT. CDR3 residues: CASNADRAATEAFF. CDR3 in DNA: TGTGCCAGCAATGCGGACAGGGCTGCCACTGAAGCTTTCTTT.

The gene calls are TRBV9 and TRBJ2-5; tentatively, D is TRBD1 (6 bases). Germline V lookup: CDR1 SGDLS, CDR2 YYNGEE. V was pared by 3 bases and J by 0 bases, with 12 bases between. This CDR3 is built from 15 residues. In DNA form, the CDR3 reads TGTGCCAGCAGCGCCCTTACAGGGTACCAAGAGACCCAGTACTTC. As protein: CASSALTGYQETQYF.

In this sample, this clone turned up a few times. The rearrangement joins TRBV7-3 to TRBJ2-1, with TRBD2 matching over 13 bases. The CDR3 has 15 amino acids. V gave up 2 bases and J gave up 7 bases; unmatched junction bases: 2. Germline assignment: CDR1 SGHTA and CDR2 FQGTGA. CDR3 DNA sequence: TGTGCCAGCAGCTTAGGACTAGCGGGAGTTAATGAGCAGTTCTTC. Its translation: CASSLGLAGVNEQFF.

This chain connects TRBV4-1 to TRBJ1-3; 9 bases match TRBD1. The V segment lost 1 base and the J segment 0 bases; nucleotides outside the gene matches: 7. The V gene's germline CDR1 is MGHRA and CDR2 YSYEKL. The CDR3 consists of 18 residues. The CDR3 region has the DNA TGCGCCAGCAGCCAAGGGACAGGGGCTGGTAGCTCTGGAAACACCATATATTTT. Encoded protein: CASSQGTGAGSSGNTIYF.

V and J are TRBV19 and TRBJ1-2, with D maybe TRBD1 (6 bases). The CDR3 runs 13 residues. Germline V gene data show CDR1 as LNHDA and CDR2 as SQIVND (reference sequence). Trimming cost V 3 bases and J 7 bases, with 12 bases left between them. This CDR3 reads CASSIGGHRGYTF. The DNA of the CDR3 is TGTGCCAGTAGTATCGGGGGGCATCGTGGCTACACCTTC.

This clone has only a few counts. At one boundary the junction diverges from the germline segment, which might be a read error. The gene calls are TRBV7-9 and TRBJ1-3; D is unclear. CDR3 size: 16 residues. Looked up from germline, CDR1 is SEHNR and CDR2 is FQNEAQ (reference sequence). The CDR3: CSSSYRKAQSGNTIYF. CDR3 nucleotides: TGTTCCAGCAGCTACCGTAAGGCACAGTCTGGAAACACCATATATTTT.

The chain recombines TRBV29-1 with TRBJ2-1; 9 bases agree with TRBD2. With V trimmed by 4 bases and J by 7 bases, 2 bases remained unmatched. From germline, CDR1 is SQVTM and CDR2 ANQGSEA. The length of the CDR3 is 12 residues. Written as DNA, the CDR3 is TGCAGCGTTGTCCTAGCGGGAAATGAGCAGTTCTTC. Its protein product is CSVVLAGNEQFF.